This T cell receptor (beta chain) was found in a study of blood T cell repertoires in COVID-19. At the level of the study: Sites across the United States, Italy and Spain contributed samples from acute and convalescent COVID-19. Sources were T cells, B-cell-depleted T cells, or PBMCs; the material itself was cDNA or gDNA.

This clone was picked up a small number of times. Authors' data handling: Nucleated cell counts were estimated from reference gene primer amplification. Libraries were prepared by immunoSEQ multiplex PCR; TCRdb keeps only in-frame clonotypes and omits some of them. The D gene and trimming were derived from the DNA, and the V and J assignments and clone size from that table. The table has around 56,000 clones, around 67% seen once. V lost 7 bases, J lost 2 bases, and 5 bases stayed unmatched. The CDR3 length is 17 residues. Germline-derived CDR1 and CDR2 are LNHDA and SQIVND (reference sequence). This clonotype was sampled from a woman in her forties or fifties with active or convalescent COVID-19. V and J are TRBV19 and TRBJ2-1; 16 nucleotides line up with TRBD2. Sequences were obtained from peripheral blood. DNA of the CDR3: TGTGCCAGTACCCTGGGGACTAGCGGGAGGGCCTACAATGAGCAGTTCTTC. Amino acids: CASTLGTSGRAYNEQFF.